This entry describes one T cell receptor beta chain. Its antigen is unknown. This sample is drawn from a study of cytomegalovirus exposure and HLA in healthy donors. Study-level results: Prediction of most subjects' HLA-A and HLA-B alleles by TCR beta sequences was reportedly accurate. As a later analysis showed, a missense DCLRE1C variant was linked to trimming of TCR beta V- and J-genes. Reports indicated that the classifier achieved high specificity and sensitivity in diagnosing cytomegalovirus status.

Vbeta (60) and Jbeta (13) primers were used in the PCR. Data came from immunoSEQ multiplex PCR; TCRdb stores just in-frame clones and leaves some out. Here the sample spans roughly 100,000 clones, about 59% being singletons. Sample: PBMCs. The sequence came from a man aged 25 to 40 in good health and CMV-seropositive.

The CDR3 loop reads CATSSREAFF. The DNA of the CDR3 is TGTGCCACCAGCAGCCGAGAGGCTTTCTTT. This chain connects TRBV15 to TRBJ1-1, with D unclear. V was pared by 3 bases and J by 11 bases, with 7 bases between. CDR1 LNHNV and CDR2 YYDKDF come from the germline V gene (reference sequence). The CDR3 length is 10 residues.